This T cell receptor (beta chain) was captured in a study of radiation and T cells in renal cell carcinoma. About the study: Nephrectomy followed 15 Gy stereotactic body radiation by 4 weeks. General study results and limits: In blood, top tumor clones expanded by 2 weeks, shrinking by 4.

Comment on this clone: The antigen remains undetermined.

Time point indicated: blood 2 weeks post-SBRT. Indicated treatment: 15 Gy SBRT to primary tumor, nephrectomy 4 weeks later. Blood was sampled at baseline, 2 weeks and 4 weeks after SBRT. Clear cell pathology was present in this patient's renal cell carcinoma. The CDR3 spans 19 residues. V was pared by 1 base and J by 3 bases, with 9 bases of the junction left unmatched. Germline V gene lookup returns CDR1 LGHNA and CDR2 YSLEER. The table came from immunoSEQ multiplex PCR; TCRdb's copy has only in-frame clones and leaves some out. The sample holds tens of thousands of clones; roughly four fifths are singletons and the top ten take roughly 7%.

This clonotype was sampled from a man between 60 and 70 years old with renal cell carcinoma. V and J are TRBV4-3 and TRBJ2-2; 12 nucleotides line up with TRBD1. Sequences were derived from blood, sampled from a patient whose treatment included radiotherapy and nephrectomy. The CDR3 sequence: CASSQGSGTGGIDTGELFF. In DNA form, the CDR3 reads TGCGCCAGCAGCCAAGGGTCTGGGACAGGGGGCATTGACACCGGGGAGCTGTTTTTT.